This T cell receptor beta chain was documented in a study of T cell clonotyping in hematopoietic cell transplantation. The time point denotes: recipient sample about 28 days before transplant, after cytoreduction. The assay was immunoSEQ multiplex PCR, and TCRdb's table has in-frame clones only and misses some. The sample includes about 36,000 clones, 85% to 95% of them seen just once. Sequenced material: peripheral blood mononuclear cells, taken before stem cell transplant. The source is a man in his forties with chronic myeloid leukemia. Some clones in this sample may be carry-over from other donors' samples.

The chain's CDR3 is CASSYGRQGYEQYF. CDR3 DNA sequence: TGTGCCAGCAGTTACGGAAGACAGGGATACGAGCAGTACTTC. The rearrangement uses TRBV6-5 and TRBJ2-7, with 7 bases identical to TRBD1. Germline V gene sequence: CDR1 MNHEY, CDR2 SVGAGI. The CDR3 totals 14 residues. V lost 2 bases and J lost 4; bases outside the gene matches: 5.